Presented here are 4 T cell receptor beta chains from one specimen sequenced in a study of OX40 agonist ivuxolimab in advanced cancers. Clones were read by immunoSEQ multiplex PCR, and TCRdb kept only the in-frame ones, dropping some. Seen here are some 83,000 clones, 86% observed once, and the top ten hold 6% to 8%. The input for sequencing was CD4+ or CD8+ T cells sorted from blood, taken in a trial of the OX40 agonist ivuxolimab. Receptors were obtained from an adult with an advanced solid tumor such as melanoma, head and neck, liver or kidney cancer.

This chain joins TRBV30 and TRBJ2-7; 7 nucleotides match TRBD2. Looked up from germline, CDR1 is GTSNPN and CDR2 is SVGIG (reference sequence). This CDR3 comprises 17 residues. V was clipped by 1 base and J by 3 bases; unmatched bases: 15. CDR3 nucleotides: TGTGCCTGGAGTGATCCCCGGGGAGGGATCCCCTACTACGAGCAGTACTTC. As protein: CAWSDPRGGIPYYEQYF. Complete variable domain (other parts from reference TRBV30 and TRBJ2-7): SQTIHQWPATLVQPVGSPLSLECTVEGTSNPNLYWYRQAAGRGLQLLFYSVGIGQISSEVPQNLSASRPQDRQFILSSKKLLLSDSGFYLCAWSDPRGGIPYYEQYFGPGTRLTVT.

This chain uses TRBV6-5 with TRBJ2-3, with 7 bases identical to TRBD1. Germline lookup yields CDR1 MNHEY and CDR2 SVGAGI. This CDR3 spans 15 amino acids. Losses at the gene ends were 6 bases for V and 0 bases for J; bases not matched to a gene: 6. CDR3 amino acids: CASSPQGLSTDTQYF. The CDR3 DNA sequence: TGTGCCAGCAGCCCACAGGGGCTAAGCACAGATACGCAGTATTTT.

J is TRBJ1-5 and V is TRBV7-8; no firm D call. Germline V gene data show CDR1 as SGHVS and CDR2 as FQNEAQ. V was shortened by 5 bases and J by 0 bases, with 17 bases between the two germline ends. This CDR3 is 17 amino acids long. The CDR3 DNA reads as TGTGCCAGCAGCCAAGCCGAACGCCAGAATAGCAATCAGCCCCAGCATTTT. Protein sequence: CASSQAERQNSNQPQHF.

This chain uses TRBV19 with TRBJ1-1; tentative D call: TRBD1 (6 bases). The germline V and J ends were trimmed by 9 bases and 4 bases, with 15 bases remaining between them. Germline V gene sequence: CDR1 LNHDA, CDR2 SQIVND (reference sequence). CDR3 length: 13 amino acids. The CDR3 is CASEQGRGTEAFF. The CDR3 region has the DNA TGTGCCAGCGAACAGGGTCGGGGCACTGAAGCTTTCTTT.